This record looks at one T cell receptor (beta chain) sequence and its context. This clonotype was found a few times. This clone's antigen is unknown. The sample holds no much larger clone one base away, and base qualities are not on file. This sample is part of a study of T-cell reconstitution after alpha-beta-depleted transplantation in children (dated by TCRdb to about 2016). Notes on the research overall: Using TCR repertoire profiling, the study followed T-cell immune reconstitution in a quantitative way in children after TCRalphabeta/CD19-depleted allogeneic hematopoietic cell transplantation. What the study reported, not specific to this receptor: In some patients, the high TCRbeta diversity seen at day 60 was put down to recipient T cells and intrathymic progenitors that had survived conditioning. Over the following months the frequencies of hyperexpanded clones went down, and after one year T-cell counts and TCRbeta diversity were mostly credited to newly produced T cells. Apparently early alphabetaT-cell count recovery about two months after transplant reportedly relied on only several hundred rapidly expanded clones derived from non-depleted graft cells.

The sample's treatment or condition label, in plain terms: allogeneic hematopoietic cell transplantation with graft depleted of TCRalphabeta T cells and CD19 B cells. The children who served as transplant recipients had been given grafts of TCRalphabeta/CD19-depleted allogeneic hematopoietic cells. Germline trimming amounts to 1 base on V and 7 bases on J, with 6 as the count of junction bases outside the gene matches. Inclusive of the bounding cysteine and phenylalanine, the CDR3 is 16 residues long. CDR3 DNA is the only sequence kept; it has 48 bases, read in frame from the first base. Sequences SGHVS (CDR1) and FNYEAQ (CDR2) are obtained from the germline V gene. The library came from PCR. The instrument was an Illumina HiSeq 2500. Molecular barcoding was employed in the preparation of TCR libraries, with unique molecular identifiers being used to normalize TCRbeta repertoire quantification. Using fastp at Q25 and MiXCR, TCRdb reprocessed the public reads and kept productive beta chains. Records with the same CDR3 protein are collapsed into one entry carrying the most frequent genes and DNA. Counted in this sample were about 500,000 distinct CDR3 sequences; approximately 10% of them appeared once. The ten top clones hold 12% to 15% of the sample.

The sequence links TRBV7-6 to TRBJ2-1; TRBD2 lines up with 11 middle nucleotides. Specimen: PBMCs, mostly from graft donor cells, collected 180 days after TCRalphabeta/CD19-depleted stem cell transplant. The sequence was obtained from a female patient between 2 and 15 years old who had a stem cell transplant for aplastic anemia, so the T cells may come from the graft donor. The CDR3 loop reads CASSLDSGRVRNEQFF. The DNA is TGTGCCAGCAGCTTAGATAGCGGGAGGGTTCGTAATGAGCAGTTCTTC.